The present T cell receptor beta chain was sequenced within a study of T cell changes during pregnancy in multiple sclerosis. Using immunoSEQ multiplex PCR, the repertoire was profiled, and TCRdb retains in-frame clones only, with some absent. The sample holds roughly 42,000 clones; nearly 90% are singletons and the top ten take more than 0.55%. The CDR3 extends over 16 amino acids. Trimming cost V 4 bases and J 5 bases; bases outside gene matches: 8. Per the germline V gene, CDR1 is MGHRA and CDR2 is YSYEKL. This material consisted of CD4+ T cells from peripheral blood mononuclear cells, taken in the first trimester of pregnancy. This sequence originates from a female donor with multiple sclerosis, enrolled in a pregnancy study. The chain couples TRBV4-1 to TRBJ2-2; 9 bases match TRBD1. The CDR3 sequence: CASSRTGTGRTGELFF. The CDR3 bases are TGCGCCAGCAGCCGAACCGGGACAGGGCGGACCGGGGAGCTGTTTTTT.